These 15 T cell receptor beta chains were all obtained from the same sample, sequenced in a study of T cells in Graves' hyperthyroidism and ophthalmopathy. What was amplified from RNA transcripts were TCR beta CDR3 regions. An initial round of RT-PCR targeting the TCR CDR3 relied on the HTBI primer set. TCRdb reprocessed the multiplex PCR reads with MiXCR, giving one entry per CDR3 protein. The data show hundreds of thousands of distinct CDR3 sequences, about 15% seen once. Sample: blood. All receptors derive from a woman aged 30 to 39 with Graves' hyperthyroidism.

The table lists this clonotype with many counts. The J gene is TRBJ2-7, the V gene TRBV6-5; D possibly corresponds to TRBD1 (6 bases). The CDR3 length is 15 residues. The V end was cut by 2 bases, the J end by 3 bases, with 14 bases between. Per the germline V gene, CDR1 is MNHEY and CDR2 is SVGAGI. For the CDR3, the DNA is TGTGCCAGCAGTTACCGTTCGGACAGCGTCTACGAGCAGTACTTC. Translated: CASSYRSDSVYEQYF.

The chain combines TRBV20-1 with TRBJ2-3, with TRBD1 identical over 9 bases. Germline V lookup: CDR1 DFQATT, CDR2 SNEGSKA (reference sequence). The CDR3 totals 17 residues. V was pared by 3 bases and J by 0 bases, with 10 bases of the junction left unmatched. In DNA form, the CDR3 reads TGCAGTGCTAGTTCCCGGGACAGGGCCACTAGCACAGATACGCAGTATTTT. Its translation is CSASSRDRATSTDTQYF.

This clonotype showed up many times. This chain links TRBV7-2 with TRBJ2-7; TRBD1 or TRBD2 may be the D gene (5 bases each). The CDR3 consists of 15 residues. Trimming stripped 3 bases from V and 2 bases from J, with 14 bases between. From germline, CDR1 is SGHTA and CDR2 FQGNSA. The CDR3 is CASSLEGTATYEQYF. The CDR3 region has the DNA TGTGCCAGCAGCTTGGAAGGGACGGCGACCTACGAGCAGTACTTC.

The rearrangement uses TRBV20-1 and TRBJ2-1, with D possibly called TRBD1 or TRBD2 (5 bases each). Germline lookup yields CDR1 DFQATT and CDR2 SNEGSKA (reference sequence). Trimming cost V 4 bases and J 0 bases, with 13 bases left between them. CDR3 size: 15 residues. The CDR3 DNA sequence: TGCAGTGCTAAACGGGGCTCCAGCTCCTACAATGAGCAGTTCTTC. It translates to CSAKRGSSSYNEQFF.

The rearrangement uses TRBV2 and TRBJ2-7; D may match TRBD1 or TRBD2 (7 bases each). Between the trimmed V and J ends, which lost 6 bases and 6 bases, there was a span of 18 bases. The germline gives CDR1 SNHLY, CDR2 FYNNEI. CDR3 length: 14 amino acids. CDR3 sequence: CASSGGTAVGEQYF. The CDR3 region has the DNA TGTGCCAGCAGCGGGGGGACAGCCGTCGGCGAGCAGTACTTC.

This clonotype was observed many times. The rearrangement joins TRBV11-2 to TRBJ2-3; 13 nucleotides align to TRBD2. V shed 3 bases, J shed 6 bases, and the junction held 15 bases outside the gene matches. The CDR3 covers 19 residues. The germline gives CDR1 SGHAT, CDR2 FQNNGV. The CDR3 region has the DNA TGTGCCAGCAGCTTCCTCATAGGACTAGCGGGAGCGGTCGGGGATACGCAGTATTTT. Translation gives CASSFLIGLAGAVGDTQYF.

In this sample, this clonotype turned up many times. The chain recombines TRBV11-2 with TRBJ2-7, with D possibly TRBD2 on 5 matching bases. Trimming took 5 bases from V and 0 from J, leaving 17 bases between them. CDR1 SGHAT and CDR2 FQNNGV come from the germline V gene. This CDR3 comprises 16 residues. The CDR3 DNA reads as TGTGCCAGCAGCCTATACGCCCGGGGAAACTCCTACGAGCAGTACTTC. It is translated as CASSLYARGNSYEQYF.

The table lists this clonotype with many counts. The V gene is TRBV12-3 or TRBV12-4, the J gene TRBJ1-1; the D is unclear. The CDR3 is made up of 13 amino acids. Trimming cost V 3 bases and J 11 bases, with 16 bases left between them. The chain's CDR3 is CASSFLGDEEAFF. In DNA, the CDR3 is TGTGCCAGCAGTTTTTTGGGTGATGAGGAGGCTTTCTTT.

The rearrangement joins TRBV19 to TRBJ1-2; no firm D call. The CDR3 covers 14 residues. V lost 0 bases, J lost 3 bases, and 8 bases lay in between. CDR1 and CDR2 from the germline V gene are LNHDA and SQIVND (reference sequence). CDR3 in DNA: TGTGCCAGTAGTATAGATCGAGCGTACTATGGCTACACCTTC. Residues: CASSIDRAYYGYTF.

The table lists this clonotype with a few counts. V and J are TRBV3-1 and TRBJ2-3, with a tentative D call TRBD2 (6 bases). Germline CDR1 reads LGHDT; CDR2 reads YNNKEL (reference sequence). Trimming removed 1 base from V and 14 bases from J, with 16 bases in between. This CDR3 region has 13 residues. The CDR3 reads CASSQGGASEAYF. The CDR3 DNA follows: TGTGCCAGCAGCCAAGGAGGAGCTAGCGAAGCGTATTTT.

In regard to this clonotype: It may be a read error: a sequence one base away is much more abundant. The rearrangement joins TRBV6-1 to TRBJ1-3, with D possibly matching TRBD1 (5 bases). The CDR3 length is 13 residues. Per the germline V gene, CDR1 is MNHNS and CDR2 is SASEGT. The CDR3 loop is CASSEGQRNTIHF. CDR3 in DNA: TGTGCCAGCAGTGAAGGACAGAGAAACACCATACATTTT.

With regard to this clonotype: This may arise from a read error, as a much more abundant clone is one base away. The chain carries TRBV12-3 or TRBV12-4 and TRBJ2-1; D not certain. This CDR3 is 14 amino acids long. Between the trimmed V and J ends, which lost 5 bases and 2 bases, there was a span of 10 bases. CDR3: CASSIGGAYNEQFF. The CDR3 coding sequence is TGTGCCAGCAGTATAGGCGGAGCCTACAATGAGCAGTTCTTC.

The chain employs TRBV11-2 and TRBJ2-1; 10 nucleotides match TRBD1. The CDR3 is 18 residues long. V lost 1 base and J lost 3; bases outside the gene matches: 9. Germline V gene data show CDR1 as SGHAT and CDR2 as FQNNGV. The CDR3 loop is CASSLGVGTGVLYNEQFF. As DNA, the CDR3 is TGTGCCAGCAGCTTAGGAGTCGGGACAGGGGTTCTCTACAATGAGCAGTTCTTC. The full variable domain, with the rest looked up from reference TRBV11-2 and TRBJ2-1, is EAGVAQSPRYKIIEKRQSVAFWCNPISGHATLYWYQQILGQGPKLLIQFQNNGVVDDSQLPKDRFSAERLKGVDSTLKIQPAKLEDSAVYLCASSLGVGTGVLYNEQFFGPGTRLTVL.

This clonotype appeared many times. V is TRBV6-1 and J is TRBJ1-5, with 12 bases lining up with TRBD1. V was pared by 4 bases and J by 9 bases, with 7 bases of the junction left unmatched. The CDR3 is 15 amino acids. Germline V gene lookup returns CDR1 MNHNS and CDR2 SASEGT. The CDR3 DNA sequence: TGTGCCAGCAGTGGGGACAGGGGGCACGATATGCCCCAGCATTTT. Translating it yields CASSGDRGHDMPQHF.

The chain employs TRBV13 and TRBJ2-1; 9 bases are a match to TRBD2. CDR3 size: 15 residues. Germline CDR1 PRHDT, CDR2 FYEKMQ (reference sequence). The V segment lost 0 bases and the J segment 7 bases; nucleotides outside the gene matches: 4. Here the CDR3 DNA reads TGTGCCAGCAGCTTAGGCCTAGCGGGGCTAAATGAGCAGTTCTTC. Protein: CASSLGLAGLNEQFF.